A single sample gave rise to the 9 T cell receptor beta chains below, sequenced in a study of blood T cells in healthy people across ages. Using a J-beta primer mix together with a sample-barcoded 5' primer, a second PCR was run for about 6 to 11 cycles. MiXCR, applied by TCRdb to the 5' RACE reads, yields one record per CDR3 protein. The sample includes hundreds of thousands of distinct CDR3 sequences, about 21% of them seen just once. Sequenced input: blood. These receptors all come from a man between 65 and 85 years old in good health.

The rearrangement uses TRBV18 and TRBJ2-1, with D possibly being TRBD1 (5 bases). This CDR3 is 14 amino acids long. V was pared by 2 bases and J by 4 bases, with 9 bases between. CDR1 is KGHSH and CDR2 is LQKENI in the germline V gene. This CDR3 is CASSPYTGYNEQFF. The CDR3 region has the DNA TGTGCCAGCTCACCATATACAGGTTACAATGAGCAGTTCTTC.

This clonotype was found a few times. The rearrangement uses TRBV28 and TRBJ2-3; D may be TRBD2 (6 bases). With 3 bases removed from V and 0 bases from J, the gap between germline ends came to 13 bases. Germline V lookup: CDR1 MDHEN, CDR2 SYDVKM. CDR3 length: 16 residues. The CDR3 coding sequence is TGTGCCAGCAGTTTCCCTCAGCGGGCAAGCACAGATACGCAGTATTTT. Encoded protein: CASSFPQRASTDTQYF.

J is TRBJ2-1 and V is TRBV28; possibly TRBD2 for D (5 bases). The J call may be mistaken, given a closer DNA end match to TRBJ2-5. Looked up from germline, CDR1 is MDHEN and CDR2 is SYDVKM. This CDR3 contains 15 residues. DNA for the CDR3: TGTGCCAGCAGTTTAGCGGGCTCTACTCGGGAGACCCAGTACTTC. Translated: CASSLAGSTRETQYF.

This clonotype was counted a few times. The V and J genes are TRBV5-6 and TRBJ2-1, with D possibly TRBD2 on 5 matching bases. The germline gives CDR1 SGHDT, CDR2 YYEEEE. Trimming removed 5 bases from V and 8 bases from J, with 11 bases in between. This CDR3 is 12 amino acids long. The CDR3 DNA follows: TGTGCCAGCAGAGGACTCCATTATGAGCAGTTCTTC. It yields the protein CASRGLHYEQFF. Drawing the rest from reference TRBV5-6 and TRBJ2-1, the complete variable domain is DAGVTQSPTHLIKTRGQQVTLRCSPKSGHDTVSWYQQALGQGPQFIFQYYEEEERQRGNFPDRFSGHQFPNYSSELNVNALLLGDSALYLCASRGLHYEQFFGPGTRLTVL.

The J gene is TRBJ2-5, the V gene TRBV6-5; 8 bases match TRBD2. TRBJ2-1 matches the DNA end more closely, so the J call is doubtful. Germline V CDR1 and CDR2: MNHEY, SVGAGI. The CDR3 contains 15 residues. CDR3 in DNA: TGTGCCAGCAGAAAGCTAGCGGGTAACTACAATGAGCAGTTCTTC. It encodes CASRKLAGNYNEQFF.

V is TRBV6-2 or TRBV6-3 and J is TRBJ2-1, with D uncertain. Germline values: CDR1 MNHEY, CDR2 SVGEGT. Deletions cut 2 bases from V and 9 bases from J, with 5 bases between. The CDR3 sequence is 11 residues long. The CDR3 loop reads CASSYGVEQFF. The CDR3, as DNA: TGTGCCAGCAGTTACGGCGTTGAGCAGTTCTTC.

This rearrangement joins TRBV6-5 to TRBJ2-5; D is unclear. Judging by the DNA end, TRBJ2-7 fits better; the J call may be wrong. The CDR3 extends over 11 amino acids. In germline, CDR1 is MNHEY, CDR2 SVGAGI. This chain's CDR3 is CASSYFHEQYF. As DNA, the CDR3 is TGTGCCAGCAGTTACTTTCACGAGCAGTACTTC.

This clonotype was observed a handful of times. A much larger clone is a single base away; this may be a read error. V is TRBV7-2 and J is TRBJ2-1; D is unclear. CDR1 is SGHTA, CDR2 FQGNSA, per germline. This CDR3 contains 15 residues. The V gene lost 0 bases and the J gene lost 1 base, with 7 bases spanning the gap. CDR3 coding DNA: TGTGCCAGCAGCTTAGCGCCTGGGTCCTACAATGAGCAGTTCTTC. It encodes CASSLAPGSYNEQFF.

This clonotype was counted a few times. The chain employs TRBV7-9 and TRBJ2-1; possibly TRBD2 for D (5 bases). Deletions cut 0 bases from V and 15 bases from J, with 9 bases between. Germline assignment: CDR1 SEHNR and CDR2 FQNEAQ (reference sequence). The CDR3 spans 11 residues. The CDR3 DNA sequence: TGTGCCAGCAGCTTAGCGGGAGAACGGTTCTTC. As protein: CASSLAGERFF.